Presented here are 26 T cell receptor beta chains from one specimen sequenced in a study of blood T cell repertoires in COVID-19. Sequencing used immunoSEQ multiplex PCR; TCRdb keeps in-frame clones, though not all of them. This sample has roughly 260,000 clones, with about nine tenths found just once. Sequencing was done on a sample of peripheral blood. The receptors come from a man in his sixties who had recovered from COVID-19.

A few counts support this clone. The rearrangement links TRBV19 to TRBJ2-1; TRBD1 matches at 8 bases. The length of the CDR3 is 13 residues. Germline values: CDR1 LNHDA, CDR2 SQIVND (reference sequence). The junction had 8 bases not matched to a gene; V was cut back by 1 base and J by 15 bases. CDR3 bases: TGTGCCAGTAGTATAGTGACAGGGGTTGGACGGTTCTTC. The encoded protein is CASSIVTGVGRFF.

The chain carries TRBV5-5 and TRBJ1-6, with 8 bases matching TRBD1. Germline loops: CDR1 SGHKS, CDR2 YYEKEE (reference sequence). This CDR3 contains 18 residues. The junction had 5 bases not matched to a gene; V was cut back by 0 bases and J by 0 bases. For the CDR3, the DNA is TGTGCCAGCAGCTTGGCTTGGGACAGGAGCTCCTATAATTCACCCCTCCACTTT. Translation: CASSLAWDRSSYNSPLHF.

The V and J genes are TRBV11-2 and TRBJ2-4; D is undetermined. Trimming removed 5 bases at V and 15 bases at J, with 14 bases between. The length of the CDR3 is 11 residues. Germline V gene sequence: CDR1 SGHAT, CDR2 FQNNGV. Here the CDR3 reads CASSLGPVRYF. The CDR3 nucleotides are TGTGCCAGCAGCCTAGGCCCAGTTCGGTACTTC.

This clone appeared once. CDR3 in amino acids: CASRRNRGQGTEAFF. CDR3 DNA sequence: TGTGCCAGCAGACGCAACAGGGGGCAGGGCACTGAAGCTTTCTTT. The rearrangement joins TRBV6-5 to TRBJ1-1; 9 bases are shared with TRBD1. This CDR3 is 15 amino acids long. The V and J ends lost 6 bases and 4 bases, in that order; junction bases with no gene match: 9. Germline CDR1 is MNHEY and CDR2 is SVGAGI.

V and J are TRBV29-1 and TRBJ2-5; a possible D gene is TRBD1 (6 bases). This CDR3 is built from 16 residues. Trimming removed 1 base from V and 7 bases from J, with 22 bases in between. Germline CDR1 SQVTM, CDR2 ANQGSEA. CDR3 nucleotides: TGCAGCGTTGAAGGTGGCTTCCGACAGGCTAGGGGGACCCAGTACTTC. As protein: CSVEGGFRQARGTQYF.

This clone showed up just a few times. This chain uses TRBV5-1 with TRBJ2-2; weak D call: TRBD2 (5 bases). This CDR3 is built from 15 residues. V shed 4 bases and J shed 5 bases, with 15 bases lying between them. Per the germline V gene, CDR1 is SGHRS and CDR2 is YFSETQ. Written as DNA, the CDR3 is TGCGCCAGCAGCCCGAGGGAGCTGGGAACCGGGGAGCTGTTTTTT. Translating gives CASSPRELGTGELFF.

Only one count was recorded for this clone. The gene calls are TRBV29-1 and TRBJ1-3; no clear D gene. V lost 2 bases and J 4 bases, leaving 9 bases between the germline ends. The germline CDR1 and CDR2 sequences are SQVTM and ANQGSEA. This CDR3 region has 13 residues. This chain's CDR3 is CSVERGLGNTIYF. The DNA for the CDR3 is TGCAGCGTTGAACGAGGTCTCGGAAACACCATATATTTT.

The gene calls are TRBV6-2 or TRBV6-3 and TRBJ2-7; 8 bases line up with TRBD2. Germline assignment: CDR1 MNHEY and CDR2 SVGEGT. The length of the CDR3 is 17 residues. Trimming took 4 bases from V and 3 from J; bases not matched to a gene: 14. The CDR3 loop reads CASSSRLAPQTFYEQYF. Written as DNA, the CDR3 is TGTGCCAGCAGTTCTCGACTAGCGCCGCAAACCTTCTACGAGCAGTACTTC.

The chain has TRBV19 and TRBJ2-7, with 10 bases lining up with TRBD1. Germline trimming cut 4 bases from V and 4 bases from J; bases unmatched to any gene: 7. The CDR3 is made up of 15 amino acids. Germline V gives CDR1 LNHDA, CDR2 SQIVND (reference sequence). CDR3 sequence reads: CASSRGTGDGYEQYF. In DNA form, the CDR3 reads TGTGCCAGTAGTAGAGGGACAGGGGATGGATACGAGCAGTACTTC.

CDR3 amino acids: CASSLTSMNTEAFF. The CDR3 DNA reads as TGTGCCAGCAGCCTGACATCTATGAACACTGAAGCTTTCTTT. The genes are TRBV27 and TRBJ1-1, with D unresolved. Germline V CDR1 and CDR2: MNHEY, SMNVEV (reference sequence). The V and J ends lost 6 bases and 0 bases respectively, with 11 bases between them. This CDR3 is 14 amino acids long.

The table lists this clone with a few counts. The chain links TRBV20-1 to TRBJ2-7, with D perhaps TRBD2 (5 bases). The CDR3 has 14 amino acids. V was shortened by 3 bases and J by 3 bases, with 15 bases between the two germline ends. The V gene's germline CDR1 is DFQATT and CDR2 SNEGSKA (reference sequence). Here the CDR3 reads CSASPLAGHYEQYF. The DNA of the CDR3 is TGCAGTGCTAGTCCCCTGGCGGGCCACTACGAGCAGTACTTC.

The rearrangement joins TRBV5-3 to TRBJ1-3; the D is unclear. TRBV5-3 is assigned to the ORF class and has an uncertain function. Between the trimmed V and J ends, which lost 2 bases and 2 bases, there was a span of 5 bases. The CDR3 sequence is 13 residues long. CDR3: CARSFRPGNTIYF. In DNA form, the CDR3 reads TGTGCCAGAAGCTTCCGTCCTGGAAACACCATATATTTT.

This clone was found a few times. The chain combines TRBV25-1 with TRBJ2-6; D not certain. The germline gives CDR1 MGHDK, CDR2 SYGVNS. The CDR3 extends over 15 amino acids. Trimming took off 3 bases at V and 0 bases at J, with 6 bases between the two ends. The CDR3 DNA reads as TGTGCCAGCAGTGACAGGTTCTCTGGGGCCAACGTCCTGACTTTC. Translating gives CASSDRFSGANVLTF.

The chain links TRBV6-5 to TRBJ2-7; TRBD1 aligns across 7 bases. Germline-derived CDR1 and CDR2 are MNHEY and SVGAGI. The CDR3 consists of 14 residues. The junction had 7 bases not matched to a gene; V was cut back by 7 bases and J by 1 base. CDR3 sequence (DNA): TGTGCCAGCACTTCCGGGACAGCATCCTACGAGCAGTACTTC. Its protein product is CASTSGTASYEQYF.

This chain links TRBV7-2 with TRBJ1-4; a possible D gene is TRBD1 (5 bases). The V end was cut by 2 bases, the J end by 8 bases, with 15 bases between. Germline loops: CDR1 SGHTA, CDR2 FQGNSA. This CDR3 comprises 15 residues. CDR3 region: CASSLQGLGVEKLFF. CDR3 nucleotide sequence: TGTGCCAGCAGCTTACAGGGACTCGGGGTCGAAAAACTGTTTTTT.

A few counts support this clone. The chain joins TRBV30 to TRBJ1-5; possibly TRBD1 for D (6 bases). The CDR3 totals 15 residues. Germline CDR1 reads GTSNPN; CDR2 reads SVGIG (reference sequence). Trimming cost V 2 bases and J 5 bases, with 16 bases left between them. CDR3 sequence reads: CAWSYPAGVDQPQHF. The CDR3 DNA reads TGTGCCTGGAGTTACCCCGCAGGGGTGGATCAGCCCCAGCATTTT. Full variable domain (rest looked up from reference TRBV30 and TRBJ1-5): SQTIHQWPATLVQPVGSPLSLECTVEGTSNPNLYWYRQAAGRGLQLLFYSVGIGQISSEVPQNLSASRPQDRQFILSSKKLLLSDSGFYLCAWSYPAGVDQPQHFGDGTRLSIL.

The chain joins TRBV5-1 to TRBJ2-7; the D is unclear. Germline V gene data show CDR1 as SGHRS and CDR2 as YFSETQ. This CDR3 has 14 amino acids. V was pared by 2 bases and J by 1 base, with 10 bases between. CDR3 sequence: CASSFSDPSYEQYF. The CDR3 bases are TGCGCCAGCAGCTTCAGCGATCCTTCCTACGAGCAGTACTTC.

This chain links TRBV19 with TRBJ1-3, with D uncertain. Germline V gene lookup returns CDR1 LNHDA and CDR2 SQIVND (reference sequence). CDR3 size: 14 residues. V gave up 3 bases and J gave up 1 base, with 7 bases separating them. Here the CDR3 reads CASSISTSGNTIYF. The CDR3 DNA follows: TGTGCCAGTAGTATTTCGACTTCTGGAAACACCATATATTTT. Full variable domain (rest looked up from reference TRBV19 and TRBJ1-3): DGGITQSPKYLFRKEGQNVTLSCEQNLNHDAMYWYRQDPGQGLRLIYYSQIVNDFQKGDIAEGYSVSREKKESFPLTVTSAQKNPTAFYLCASSISTSGNTIYFGEGSWLTVV.

The chain carries TRBV19 and TRBJ2-1; D remains unclear. V gave up 4 bases and J gave up 5 bases, with 21 bases separating them. The CDR3 length is 17 residues. The germline V gene has CDR1 LNHDA and CDR2 SQIVND (reference sequence). In DNA, the CDR3 is TGTGCCAGTAGTACCCCTTGGTTGCGAGCGCCCAACAATGAGCAGTTCTTC. This codes for CASSTPWLRAPNNEQFF. The full variable domain, with the rest looked up from reference TRBV19 and TRBJ2-1, is DGGITQSPKYLFRKEGQNVTLSCEQNLNHDAMYWYRQDPGQGLRLIYYSQIVNDFQKGDIAEGYSVSREKKESFPLTVTSAQKNPTAFYLCASSTPWLRAPNNEQFFGPGTRLTVL.

In its sample, this clone was seen once. The chain carries TRBV24-1 and TRBJ2-7, with 10 bases fitting TRBD1. V lost 4 bases, J lost 7 bases, and 9 bases stayed unmatched. Germline CDR1 and CDR2: KGHDR and SFDVKD. The CDR3 is made up of 15 amino acids. The CDR3 is CATSDSGTGAIEQYF. The CDR3 DNA sequence: TGTGCCACCAGTGACTCCGGGACAGGGGCAATTGAGCAGTACTTC.

The V call is TRBV19, the J call TRBJ2-2, with 8 bases lining up with TRBD2. V trimming: 5 bases; J trimming: 7 bases; junction bases outside the gene matches: 6. The CDR3 covers 14 residues. From germline, CDR1 is LNHDA and CDR2 SQIVND (reference sequence). The CDR3 DNA is TGTGCCAGTAGTCCGGGGGGGCCAGGCGGGGAGCTGTTTTTT. Protein: CASSPGGPGGELFF.

The rearrangement uses TRBV11-2 and TRBJ1-1, with D perhaps TRBD1 (5 bases). V lost 5 bases to trimming and J lost 1 base, with 8 bases between them. The CDR3 consists of 13 residues. Per the germline V gene, CDR1 is SGHAT and CDR2 is FQNNGV. Written as DNA, the CDR3 is TGTGCCAGCAGCCGAGGACAGAACACTGAAGCTTTCTTT. Protein: CASSRGQNTEAFF. Using reference TRBV11-2 and TRBJ1-1 for the parts outside the CDR3, the full variable domain is EAGVAQSPRYKIIEKRQSVAFWCNPISGHATLYWYQQILGQGPKLLIQFQNNGVVDDSQLPKDRFSAERLKGVDSTLKIQPAKLEDSAVYLCASSRGQNTEAFFGQGTRLTVV.

The chain is built from TRBV11-1 and TRBJ1-1; D not resolved. V was clipped by 1 base and J by 2 bases, with 14 bases between them. Germline lookup yields CDR1 SGHAT and CDR2 FQDESV (reference sequence). The CDR3 has 16 amino acids. The CDR3 region has the DNA TGTGCCAGCAGCTTAGAGGTGACGGGGTATAACACTGAAGCTTTCTTT. Residues: CASSLEVTGYNTEAFF.

V gene TRBV6-5 combines with J gene TRBJ2-7; unclear D gene. Per the germline V gene, CDR1 is MNHEY and CDR2 is SVGAGI. V was trimmed by 6 bases and J by 0 bases, leaving 3 bases between them. This CDR3 comprises 11 residues. In nucleotides, the CDR3 is TGTGCCAGCAGCCACTCCTACGAGCAGTACTTC. Amino acid sequence: CASSHSYEQYF.

The chain is built from TRBV7-2 and TRBJ1-1; a possible D gene is TRBD1 (5 bases). The CDR3 is made up of 14 amino acids. V was clipped by 1 base and J by 0 bases, with 6 bases between them. CDR1 and CDR2 (germline): SGHTA, FQGNSA. The CDR3: CASSLGGVNTEAFF. The CDR3 region has the DNA TGTGCCAGCAGCTTAGGGGGGGTGAACACTGAAGCTTTCTTT. The entire variable domain, with the rest obtained from reference TRBV7-2 and TRBJ1-1, is as follows: GAGVSQSPSNKVTEKGKDVELRCDPISGHTALYWYRQSLGQGLEFLIYFQGNSAPDKSGLPSDRFSAERTGGSVSTLTIQRTQQEDSAVYLCASSLGGVNTEAFFGQGTRLTVV.

The J gene is TRBJ2-7, the V gene TRBV6-5, with 8 bases identical to TRBD1. V dropped 6 bases and J dropped 6; count of bases not matched to a gene: 13. CDR1 is MNHEY and CDR2 is SVGAGI in the germline V gene. The CDR3 totals 15 residues. CDR3 region: CASRRPGQVSSEQYF. The DNA for the CDR3 is TGTGCCAGCAGACGACCGGGACAGGTTTCGAGCGAGCAGTACTTC.